Presented here are 4 T cell receptor beta chains from one specimen sequenced in a study of beta chain features in type 1 diabetes. Study-wide results and caveats: Type 1 diabetes patients had TCRB CDR3s that were shorter (moderately but significantly so) in all four CD4+ subsets.

All of the isolated RNA was reverse transcribed, so expressed TCRB transcripts were sequenced. Here immunoSEQ multiplex PCR was the method, and the copy in TCRdb shows in-frame clones only, minus some. The table has 150,000 to 200,000 clones, around 8% seen once; the top ten hold around 0.9%. No antigen is known for these receptors. Sequenced sample: central memory CD4+ T cells from blood. Receptor source: a middle-aged woman with type 1 diabetes.

The chain employs TRBV5-1 and TRBJ2-5; 13 nucleotides agree with TRBD2. This CDR3 comprises 16 residues. V was pared by 4 bases and J by 1 base, with 4 bases of the junction left unmatched. Looked up from germline, CDR1 is SGHRS and CDR2 is YFSETQ. The CDR3 nucleotides are TGCGCCAGCAGCGTGAGACTAGCGGGGGGCCAAGAGACCCAGTACTTC. Translating gives CASSVRLAGGQETQYF.

The CDR3 region has the DNA TGTGCCAGCTCAGCCTCTGGGGAGGATACGCAGTATTTT. Translating it yields CASSASGEDTQYF. The V gene is TRBV18, the J gene TRBJ2-3; D may be TRBD2 (5 bases). This CDR3 is built from 13 residues. CDR1 KGHSH and CDR2 LQKENI come from the germline V gene. Trimming removed 5 bases at V and 6 bases at J, with 12 bases between. The full variable domain, in which reference TRBV18 and TRBJ2-3 provide the parts outside the CDR3, is NAGVMQNPRHLVRRRGQEARLRCSPMKGHSHVYWYRQLPEEGLKFMVYLQKENIIDESGMPKERFSAEFPKEGPSILRIQQVVRGDSAAYFCASSASGEDTQYFGPGTRLTVL.

This clone was seen a few times. This chain joins TRBV15 and TRBJ2-7, with D hard to call. The germline V gene encodes CDR1 LNHNV and CDR2 YYDKDF (reference sequence). The V gene lost 0 bases and the J gene lost 1 base, with 7 bases spanning the gap. This CDR3 has 14 residues. CDR3 DNA: TGTGCCACCAGCAGAGATAGCAGATCCTACGAGCAGTACTTC. Protein product: CATSRDSRSYEQYF.

Only a few counts were recorded for this clone. This chain connects TRBV7-2 to TRBJ2-3; 7 bases are shared with TRBD1. The V segment lost 8 bases and the J segment 2 bases; nucleotides outside the gene matches: 7. Germline-derived CDR1 and CDR2 are SGHTA and FQGNSA. The CDR3 has 14 residues. CDR3 sequence (DNA): TGTGCCAGCGTCTGGGACAGACTCACAGATACGCAGTATTTT. It specifies CASVWDRLTDTQYF. Using reference TRBV7-2 and TRBJ2-3 for the parts outside the CDR3, the full variable domain is GAGVSQSPSNKVTEKGKDVELRCDPISGHTALYWYRQSLGQGLEFLIYFQGNSAPDKSGLPSDRFSAERTGGSVSTLTIQRTQQEDSAVYLCASVWDRLTDTQYFGPGTRLTVL.